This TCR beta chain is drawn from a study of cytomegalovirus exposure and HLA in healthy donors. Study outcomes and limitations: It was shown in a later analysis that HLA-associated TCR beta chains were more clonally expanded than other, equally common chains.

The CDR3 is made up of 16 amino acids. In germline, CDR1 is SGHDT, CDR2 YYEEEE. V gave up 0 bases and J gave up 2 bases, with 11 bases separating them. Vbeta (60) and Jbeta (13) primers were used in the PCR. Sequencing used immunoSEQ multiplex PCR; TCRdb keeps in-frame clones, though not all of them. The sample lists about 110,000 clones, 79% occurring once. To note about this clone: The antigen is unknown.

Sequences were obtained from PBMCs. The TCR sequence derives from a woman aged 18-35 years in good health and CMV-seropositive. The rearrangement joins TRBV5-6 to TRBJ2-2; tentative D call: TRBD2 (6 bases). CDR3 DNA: TGTGCCAGCAGCTTGGATTTAGCGGCCAACACCGGGGAGCTGTTTTTT. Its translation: CASSLDLAANTGELFF.